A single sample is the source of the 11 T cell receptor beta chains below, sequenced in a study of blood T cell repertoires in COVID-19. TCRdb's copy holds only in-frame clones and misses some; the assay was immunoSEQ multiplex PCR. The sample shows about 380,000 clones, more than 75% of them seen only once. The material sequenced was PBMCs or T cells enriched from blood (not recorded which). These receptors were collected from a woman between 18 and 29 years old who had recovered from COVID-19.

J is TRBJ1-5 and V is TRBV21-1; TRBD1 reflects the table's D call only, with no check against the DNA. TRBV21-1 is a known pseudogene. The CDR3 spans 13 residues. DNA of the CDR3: TGTGCCAGCAGCAAACAGGTAAGGCAGCCCCAGCATTTT. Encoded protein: CASSKQVRQPQHF.

CDR3: CASSSTVGFYEQYF. DNA of the CDR3: TGTGCCAGCAGTTCGACAGTTGGTTTCTACGAGCAGTACTTC. This chain connects TRBV6-5 to TRBJ2-7; D is perhaps TRBD1 (5 bases). Trimming took off 4 bases at V and 3 bases at J, with 13 bases between the two ends. Germline V gene sequence: CDR1 MNHEY, CDR2 SVGAGI. The CDR3 contains 14 residues.

The CDR3 spells CSASPGSMNTEAFF. The CDR3 nucleotides are TGCAGTGCTAGTCCAGGATCCATGAACACTGAAGCTTTCTTT. The chain is built from TRBV20-1 and TRBJ1-1; D gene ambiguous. This CDR3 spans 14 amino acids. The germline V gene has CDR1 DFQATT and CDR2 SNEGSKA (reference sequence). The V end was cut by 3 bases, the J end by 0 bases, with 11 bases between.

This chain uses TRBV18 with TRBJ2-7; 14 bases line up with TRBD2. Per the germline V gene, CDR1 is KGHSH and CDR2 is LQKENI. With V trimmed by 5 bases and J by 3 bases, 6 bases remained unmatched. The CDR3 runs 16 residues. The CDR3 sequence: CASSLGLAGGGYEQYF. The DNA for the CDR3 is TGTGCCAGCTCATTAGGACTAGCGGGGGGCGGCTACGAGCAGTACTTC.

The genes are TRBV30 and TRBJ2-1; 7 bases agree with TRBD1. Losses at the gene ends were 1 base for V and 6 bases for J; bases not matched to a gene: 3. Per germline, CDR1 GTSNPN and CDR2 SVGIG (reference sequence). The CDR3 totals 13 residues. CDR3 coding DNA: TGTGCCTGGAGTGAGGGGGCAAGCAATGAGCAGTTCTTC. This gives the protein CAWSEGASNEQFF.

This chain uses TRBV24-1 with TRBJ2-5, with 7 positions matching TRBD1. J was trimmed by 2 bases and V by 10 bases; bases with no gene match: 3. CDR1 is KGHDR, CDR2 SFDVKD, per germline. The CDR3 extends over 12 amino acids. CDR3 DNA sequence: TGTGCCACTAAGGACAGGCAAGAGACCCAGTACTTC. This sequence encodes CATKDRQETQYF.

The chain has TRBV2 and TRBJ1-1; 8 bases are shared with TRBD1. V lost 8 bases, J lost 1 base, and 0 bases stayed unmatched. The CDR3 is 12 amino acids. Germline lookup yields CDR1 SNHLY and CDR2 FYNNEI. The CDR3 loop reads CASQGANTEAFF. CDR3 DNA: TGTGCCAGCCAGGGGGCGAACACTGAAGCTTTCTTT.

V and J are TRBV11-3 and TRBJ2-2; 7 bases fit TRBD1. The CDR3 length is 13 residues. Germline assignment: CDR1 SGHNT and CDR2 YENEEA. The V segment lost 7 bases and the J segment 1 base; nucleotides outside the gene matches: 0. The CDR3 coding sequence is TGTGCCAGCAACAGGGGGAACACCGGGGAGCTGTTTTTT. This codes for CASNRGNTGELFF. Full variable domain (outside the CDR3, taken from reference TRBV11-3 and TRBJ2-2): EAGVVQSPRYKIIEKKQPVAFWCNPISGHNTLYWYLQNLGQGPELLIRYENEEAVDDSQLPKDRFSAERLKGVDSTLKIQPAELGDSAVYLCASNRGNTGELFFGEGSRLTVL.

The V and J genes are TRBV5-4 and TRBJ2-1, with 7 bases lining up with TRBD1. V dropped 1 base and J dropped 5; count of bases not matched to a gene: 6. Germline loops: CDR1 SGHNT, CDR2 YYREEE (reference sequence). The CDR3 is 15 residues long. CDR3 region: CASSLQQGYHNEQFF. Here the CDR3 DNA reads TGTGCCAGCAGCTTGCAACAGGGGTATCACAATGAGCAGTTCTTC.

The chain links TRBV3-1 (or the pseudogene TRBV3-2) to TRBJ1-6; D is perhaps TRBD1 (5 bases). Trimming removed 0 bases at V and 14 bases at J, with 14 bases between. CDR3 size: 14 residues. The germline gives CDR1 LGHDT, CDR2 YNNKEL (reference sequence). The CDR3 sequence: CASSQERGVVALHF. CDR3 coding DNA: TGTGCCAGCAGCCAAGAACGGGGGGTGGTTGCCCTCCACTTT.

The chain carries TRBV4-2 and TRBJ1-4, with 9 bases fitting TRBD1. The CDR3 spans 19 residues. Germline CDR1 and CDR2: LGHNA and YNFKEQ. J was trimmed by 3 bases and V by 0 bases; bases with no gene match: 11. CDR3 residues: CASSQDTRQGDLANEKLFF. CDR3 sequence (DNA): TGTGCCAGCAGCCAAGATACGAGACAGGGGGACTTAGCTAATGAAAAACTGTTTTTT.